The next 17 T cell receptor beta chains were all read from a single sample in a study of neurological immune-mediated disorders. TCRdb re-derived calls from the 5' RACE reads in MiXCR, one entry per CDR3 protein. Among about 71,000 distinct CDR3 sequences listed, roughly an eighth were seen once. Time point: longitudinal time-point 1 (baseline). The source material was PBMCs. Receptor source: a female donor with HTLV-1-associated myelopathy (HAM/TSP).

The sample holds many counts of this clonotype. The chain carries TRBV20-1 and TRBJ2-1; D unresolved. CDR3 length: 13 residues. Trimming pared 3 bases from V and 0 bases from J, leaving 6 bases between. CDR1 and CDR2 from the germline V gene are DFQATT and SNEGSKA (reference sequence). CDR3 nucleotide sequence: TGCAGTGCTAGCGCTAGCTCCTACAATGAGCAGTTCTTC. The encoded protein is CSASASSYNEQFF.

This clonotype was picked up many times. This sequence joins TRBV2 and TRBJ1-2; TRBD1 agrees at 8 bases. The CDR3 loop spans 14 amino acids. CDR1 is SNHLY, CDR2 FYNNEI, per germline. Trimming took 1 base from V and 4 from J; bases not matched to a gene: 2. The CDR3 loop is CASSEVTGVYGYTF. For the CDR3, the DNA is TGTGCCAGCAGTGAAGTGACAGGGGTCTATGGCTACACCTTC.

The J gene is TRBJ2-7, the V gene TRBV20-1; weak D call: TRBD2 (6 bases). This CDR3 spans 15 amino acids. Germline CDR1 is DFQATT and CDR2 is SNEGSKA (reference sequence). With 1 base removed from V and 2 bases from J, the gap between germline ends came to 15 bases. CDR3 protein: CSARGSLAAAYEQYF. DNA for the CDR3: TGCAGTGCTAGAGGATCACTAGCTGCTGCCTACGAGCAGTACTTC.

The genes are TRBV6-5 and TRBJ1-2, with D hard to call. Trimming stripped 4 bases from V and 4 bases from J, with 7 bases between. CDR1 is MNHEY and CDR2 is SVGAGI in the germline V gene. This CDR3 region has 12 residues. The CDR3 DNA reads TGTGCCAGCAGTTCCGACGGCTATGGCTACACCTTC. It is translated as CASSSDGYGYTF.

The genes are TRBV19 and TRBJ2-2; D might be TRBD1 (5 bases). The V end was cut by 7 bases, the J end by 3 bases, with 12 bases between. The CDR3 loop spans 14 amino acids. Germline loops: CDR1 LNHDA, CDR2 SQIVND (reference sequence). The CDR3 region is CASTGRRDTGELFF. CDR3 nucleotides: TGTGCCAGTACAGGGCGGCGCGACACCGGGGAGCTGTTTTTT.

This clonotype was seen repeatedly, ten times or more. The chain combines TRBV25-1 with TRBJ1-3, with unresolved D. V lost 9 bases, J lost 3 bases, and 15 bases lay in between. CDR1 is MGHDK, CDR2 SYGVNS, per germline. CDR3 length equals 14 residues. CDR3 sequence reads: CARWEGDYGNTIYF. The CDR3 nucleotides are TGTGCCAGGTGGGAGGGTGATTATGGAAACACCATATATTTT.

The DNA of the CDR3 is TGTGCCAGCAGAGATTTCCGGGAAGTCTCCTACGAGCAGTACTTC. Its protein product is CASRDFREVSYEQYF. The chain combines TRBV6-1 with TRBJ2-7; tentative D call: TRBD2 (5 bases). The germline gives CDR1 MNHNS, CDR2 SASEGT. The CDR3 has 15 amino acids. Trimming cost V 6 bases and J 0 bases, with 15 bases left between them.

This clonotype was recorded at least ten times. This chain links TRBV27 with TRBJ1-1; TRBD1 matches 9 bases. J was trimmed by 8 bases and V by 4 bases; bases with no gene match: 11. Looked up from germline, CDR1 is MNHEY and CDR2 is SMNVEV (reference sequence). The CDR3 contains 15 residues. The CDR3: CASSSPGQGPTEAFF. CDR3 nucleotides: TGTGCCAGCAGTTCCCCGGGACAGGGACCAACCGAAGCTTTCTTT.

This chain links TRBV7-3 with TRBJ2-3, with TRBD2 identical over 9 bases. J gave up 10 bases and V 5 bases, and 10 bases lay outside the gene matches. The length of the CDR3 is 14 residues. In germline, CDR1 is SGHTA, CDR2 FQGTGA. The CDR3 reads CASSGAGGMDSQYF. The CDR3 DNA follows: TGTGCCAGCAGCGGAGCGGGGGGTATGGATTCGCAGTATTTT.

Many counts were recorded for this clonotype. The chain employs TRBV20-1 and TRBJ2-7; D is perhaps TRBD1 (6 bases). CDR1 and CDR2 from the germline V gene are DFQATT and SNEGSKA (reference sequence). This CDR3 region has 13 residues. V was cut by 0 bases and J by 2 bases, with 8 bases left in between. The CDR3 is CSAREDRTYEQYF. DNA of the CDR3: TGCAGTGCTAGAGAGGACAGAACCTACGAGCAGTACTTC.

This clonotype was observed many times. The rearrangement links TRBV7-2 to TRBJ2-1; 7 bases fit TRBD1. Trimming took 5 bases from V and 5 from J; bases not matched to a gene: 12. Per the germline V gene, CDR1 is SGHTA and CDR2 is FQGNSA. The CDR3 is made up of 16 amino acids. CDR3 sequence reads: CASSPELGGVNNEQFF. Here the CDR3 DNA reads TGTGCCAGCAGCCCCGAATTAGGGGGCGTTAACAATGAGCAGTTCTTC.

This clonotype has a single count. A much larger clone is a single base away; this may be a read error. The chain combines TRBV2 with TRBJ2-1; TRBD1 agrees at 8 bases. This CDR3 is built from 16 residues. Germline CDR1 reads SNHLY; CDR2 reads FYNNEI. The CDR3 nucleotides are TGTTCCAGCAGTGAGGCCGGGACAGGTGGGTGGGATGAGCAGTTCTTC. Translated, it gives CSSSEAGTGGWDEQFF.

The sample holds many counts of this clonotype. The CDR3 coding sequence is TGCAGTGCTAGCAGCAGGGGCCAAGAGACCCAGTACTTC. Translation: CSASSRGQETQYF. This chain connects TRBV20-1 to TRBJ2-5; tentative D call: TRBD1 (6 bases). The CDR3 loop spans 13 amino acids. The V and J ends lost 3 bases and 1 base respectively, with 9 bases between them. Germline V CDR1 and CDR2: DFQATT, SNEGSKA (reference sequence).

This clonotype was recorded at least ten times. The genes are TRBV7-9 and TRBJ2-1; TRBD2 is a possible D gene (6 bases). From germline, CDR1 is SEHNR and CDR2 FQNEAQ (reference sequence). The CDR3 totals 15 residues. V was cut by 0 bases and J by 5 bases, with 11 bases left in between. The CDR3 DNA reads as TGTGCCAGCAGCTTAGCCTGGGGGGAAAACAATGAGCAGTTCTTC. Amino acid sequence: CASSLAWGENNEQFF.

This chain uses TRBV11-2 with TRBJ2-1, with 9 bases matching TRBD2. The better agreement between TRBJ2-7 and the DNA end casts doubt on the J call. CDR3 size: 15 residues. The germline gives CDR1 SGHAT, CDR2 FQNNGV. CDR3 loop: CASSLVLAGYYEQYF. The CDR3, as DNA: TGTGCCAGCAGCTTAGTTCTAGCGGGGTACTATGAGCAGTACTTC.

This clonotype was observed at least ten times. The gene calls are TRBV7-2 and TRBJ2-1; D not resolved. V was cut by 2 bases and J by 12 bases, with 11 bases left in between. This CDR3 contains 12 residues. Per germline, CDR1 SGHTA and CDR2 FQGNSA. The CDR3 region has the DNA TGTGCCAGCAGCTTAATGGAGAATTCGCAGTTCTTC. This sequence encodes CASSLMENSQFF.

The CDR3 coding sequence is TGCGCCAGCAGCCAAGTGACAGGGGAAGGTTACGAGCAGTACTTC. Translation gives CASSQVTGEGYEQYF. V and J are TRBV4-3 and TRBJ2-7; 8 bases agree with TRBD1. J gave up 4 bases and V 1 base, and 6 bases lay outside the gene matches. This CDR3 contains 15 residues. Germline-derived CDR1 and CDR2 are LGHNA and YSLEER.